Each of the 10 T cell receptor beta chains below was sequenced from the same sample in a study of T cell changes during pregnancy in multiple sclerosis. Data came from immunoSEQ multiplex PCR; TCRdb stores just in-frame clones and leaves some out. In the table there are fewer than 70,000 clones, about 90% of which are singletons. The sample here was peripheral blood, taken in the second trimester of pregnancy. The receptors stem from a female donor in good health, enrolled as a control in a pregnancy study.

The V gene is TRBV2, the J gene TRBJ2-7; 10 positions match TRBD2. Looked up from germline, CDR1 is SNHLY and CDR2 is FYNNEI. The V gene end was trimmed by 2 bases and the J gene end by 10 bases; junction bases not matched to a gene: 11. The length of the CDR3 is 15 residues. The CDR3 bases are TGTGCCAGCAGTGAAAGCGGGGGGGGACGGTTTGATCAGTACTTC. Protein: CASSESGGGRFDQYF. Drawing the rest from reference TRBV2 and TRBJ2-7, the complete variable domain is EPEVTQTPSHQVTQMGQEVILRCVPISNHLYFYWYRQILGQKVEFLVSFYNNEISEKSEIFDDQFSVERPDGSNFTLKIRSTKLEDSAMYFCASSESGGGRFDQYFGPGTRLTVT.

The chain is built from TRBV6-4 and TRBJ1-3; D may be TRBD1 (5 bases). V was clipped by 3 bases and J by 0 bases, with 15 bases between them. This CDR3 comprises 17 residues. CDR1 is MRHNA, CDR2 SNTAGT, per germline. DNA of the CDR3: TGTGCCAGCAGTGAACCGACGACAGATGCCTCTGGAAACACCATATATTTT. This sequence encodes CASSEPTTDASGNTIYF.

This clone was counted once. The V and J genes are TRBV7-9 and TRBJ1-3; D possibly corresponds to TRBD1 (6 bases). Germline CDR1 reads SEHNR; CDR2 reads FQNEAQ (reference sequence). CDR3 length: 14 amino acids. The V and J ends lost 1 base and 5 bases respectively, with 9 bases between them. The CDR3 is CASSLDRVRNTIYF. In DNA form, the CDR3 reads TGTGCCAGCAGCTTAGACAGGGTTCGAAACACCATATATTTT.

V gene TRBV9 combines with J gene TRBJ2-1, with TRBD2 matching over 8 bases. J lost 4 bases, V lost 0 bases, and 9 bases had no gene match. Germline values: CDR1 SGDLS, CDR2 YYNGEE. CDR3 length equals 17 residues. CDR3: CASSVVSGRAGYNEQFF. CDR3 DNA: TGTGCCAGCAGCGTAGTTTCCGGGAGGGCCGGGTACAATGAGCAGTTCTTC. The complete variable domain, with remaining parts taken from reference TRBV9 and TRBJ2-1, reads DSGVTQTPKHLITATGQRVTLRCSPRSGDLSVYWYQQSLDQGLQFLIQYYNGEERAKGNILERFSAQQFPDLHSELNLSSLELGDSALYFCASSVVSGRAGYNEQFFGPGTRLTVL.

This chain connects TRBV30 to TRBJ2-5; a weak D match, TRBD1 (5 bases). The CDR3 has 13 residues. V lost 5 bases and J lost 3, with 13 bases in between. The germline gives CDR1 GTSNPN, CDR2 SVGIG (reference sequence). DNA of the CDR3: TGTGCCTGGTCCAGGGCAGTAAAAGAGACCCAGTACTTC. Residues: CAWSRAVKETQYF.

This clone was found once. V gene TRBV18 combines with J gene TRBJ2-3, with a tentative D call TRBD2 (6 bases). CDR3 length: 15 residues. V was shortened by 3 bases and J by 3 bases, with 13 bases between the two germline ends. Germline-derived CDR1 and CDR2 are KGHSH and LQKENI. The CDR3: CASSPLNGGTDTQYF. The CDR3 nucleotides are TGTGCCAGCTCACCCTTGAACGGGGGTACAGATACGCAGTATTTT.

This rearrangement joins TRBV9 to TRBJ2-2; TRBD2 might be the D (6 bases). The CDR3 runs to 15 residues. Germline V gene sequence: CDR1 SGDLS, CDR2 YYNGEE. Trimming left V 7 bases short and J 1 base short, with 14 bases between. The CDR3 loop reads CASSVRDLNTGELFF. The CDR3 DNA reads TGTGCCAGCTCAGTTCGGGACTTGAACACCGGGGAGCTGTTTTTT.

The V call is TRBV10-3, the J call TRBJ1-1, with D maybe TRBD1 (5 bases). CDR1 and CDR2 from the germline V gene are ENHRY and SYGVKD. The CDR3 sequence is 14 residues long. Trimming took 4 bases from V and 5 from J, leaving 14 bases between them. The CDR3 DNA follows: TGTGCCATCAGTGTGGAGGGGAGGAGGACTGAAGCTTTCTTT. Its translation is CAISVEGRRTEAFF.

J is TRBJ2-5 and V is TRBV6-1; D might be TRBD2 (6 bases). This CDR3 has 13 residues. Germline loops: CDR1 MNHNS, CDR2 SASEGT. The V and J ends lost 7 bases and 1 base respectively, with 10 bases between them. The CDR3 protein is CASTFSGQETQYF. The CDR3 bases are TGTGCCAGCACTTTTAGCGGCCAAGAGACCCAGTACTTC.

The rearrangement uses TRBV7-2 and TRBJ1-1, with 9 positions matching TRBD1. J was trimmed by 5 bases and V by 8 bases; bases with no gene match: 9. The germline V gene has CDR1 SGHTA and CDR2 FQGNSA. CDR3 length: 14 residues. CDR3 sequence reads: CASQHPDRGTEAFF. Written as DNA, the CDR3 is TGTGCCAGCCAACACCCCGACAGGGGGACTGAAGCTTTCTTT.